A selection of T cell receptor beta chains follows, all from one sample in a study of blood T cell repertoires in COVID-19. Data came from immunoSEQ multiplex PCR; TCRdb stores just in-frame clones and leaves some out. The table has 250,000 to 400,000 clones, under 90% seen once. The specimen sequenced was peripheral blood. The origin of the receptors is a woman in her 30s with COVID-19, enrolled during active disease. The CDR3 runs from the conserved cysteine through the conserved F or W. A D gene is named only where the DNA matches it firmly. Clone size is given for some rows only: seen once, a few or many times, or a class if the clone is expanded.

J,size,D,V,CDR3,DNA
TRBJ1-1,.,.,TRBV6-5,CASSLTQGGAAFF,TGTGCCAGCAGTCTCACACAGGGAGGGGCAGCTTTCTTT
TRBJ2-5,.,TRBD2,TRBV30,CAWASGSLETQYF,TGTGCCTGGGCGAGCGGGAGTTTAGAGACCCAGTACTTC
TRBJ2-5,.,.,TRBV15,CATSRFEGLTTGETQYF,TGTGCCACCAGCAGATTTGAGGGACTCACCACGGGAGAGACCCAGTACTTC
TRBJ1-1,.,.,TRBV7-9,CASSPTAGGDTEAFF,TGTGCCAGCAGCCCCACGGCCGGGGGGGACACTGAAGCTTTCTTT
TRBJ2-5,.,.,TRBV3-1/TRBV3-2,CASSQGRARETQYF,TGTGCCAGCAGCCAGGGCAGGGCTAGGGAGACCCAGTACTTC
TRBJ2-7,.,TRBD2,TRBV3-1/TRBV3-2,CASSLETSGRPHSYEQYF,TGTGCCAGCAGCCTCGAGACTAGCGGGAGGCCTCACTCCTACGAGCAGTACTTC
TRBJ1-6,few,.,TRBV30,CAWSGFGGSYNSPLHF,TGTGCCTGGAGTGGATTCGGGGGTTCCTATAATTCACCCCTCCACTTT
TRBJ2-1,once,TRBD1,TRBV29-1,CSVPGQSSYNEQFF,TGCAGCGTACCGGGACAGAGCTCCTACAATGAGCAGTTCTTC
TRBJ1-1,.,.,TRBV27,CASSLILSGNTEAFF,TGTGCCAGCAGTTTGATACTTTCAGGGAACACTGAAGCTTTCTTT
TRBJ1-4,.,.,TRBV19,CASSIQGKTNEKLFF,TGTGCCAGTAGTATTCAGGGGAAAACTAATGAAAAACTGTTTTTT
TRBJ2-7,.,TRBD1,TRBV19,CACRQGWGEQYF,TGTGCCTGCAGACAGGGGTGGGGCGAGCAGTACTTC
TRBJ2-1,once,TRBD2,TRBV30,CAWSAGLVLNEQFF,TGTGCCTGGAGTGCGGGACTAGTATTAAATGAGCAGTTCTTC
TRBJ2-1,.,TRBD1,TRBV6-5,CASSLQGARYNEQFF,TGTGCCAGCAGCCTGCAGGGGGCCCGCTACAATGAGCAGTTCTTC
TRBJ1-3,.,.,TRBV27,CASSSHISGNTIYF,TGTGCCAGCAGTTCCCACATATCTGGAAACACCATATATTTT
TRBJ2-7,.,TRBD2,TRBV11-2,CASSLGLAEALEQYF,TGTGCCAGCAGCCTCGGACTAGCGGAGGCCCTGGAGCAGTACTTC
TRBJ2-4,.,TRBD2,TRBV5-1,CASSWTGTSGQNIQYF,TGCGCCAGCAGCTGGACCGGGACTAGCGGACAAAACATTCAGTACTTC
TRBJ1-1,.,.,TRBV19,CASSMSGWGTEAFF,TGTGCCAGTAGTATGTCAGGGTGGGGCACTGAAGCTTTCTTT
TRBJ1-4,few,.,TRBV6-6,CASSTRYRDTNEKLFF,TGTGCCAGCAGTACACGCTACAGGGACACTAATGAAAAACTGTTTTTT
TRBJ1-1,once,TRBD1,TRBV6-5,CASKLQGSTEAFF,TGTGCCAGCAAATTACAGGGGAGCACTGAAGCTTTCTTT
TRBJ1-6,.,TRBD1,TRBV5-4,CASSFEPGQSAISPLHF,TGTGCCAGCAGCTTTGAACCGGGACAGTCGGCCATTTCACCCCTCCACTTT
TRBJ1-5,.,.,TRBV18,CASSPLTGSNQPQHF,TGTGCCAGCTCACCACTTACGGGAAGCAATCAGCCCCAGCATTTT
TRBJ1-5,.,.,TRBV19,CASTPLGGSSNQPQHF,TGTGCCAGTACCCCCTTGGGGGGGAGTAGCAATCAGCCCCAGCATTTT
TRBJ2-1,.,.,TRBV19,CASSTLTGTLSSYNEQFF,TGTGCCAGTAGTACCTTAACCGGGACTTTAAGCTCCTACAATGAGCAGTTCTTC
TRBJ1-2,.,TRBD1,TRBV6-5,CASSRDRAGGYTF,TGTGCCAGCAGCCGGGACAGGGCGGGTGGCTACACCTTC
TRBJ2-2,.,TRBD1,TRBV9,CASSFGTGGTGELFF,TGTGCCAGCAGCTTCGGGACAGGGGGTACCGGGGAGCTGTTTTTT
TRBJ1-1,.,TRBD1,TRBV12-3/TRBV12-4,CASSQPGDSEAFF,TGTGCCAGCAGTCAACCAGGGGACAGTGAAGCTTTCTTT
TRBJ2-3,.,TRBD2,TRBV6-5,CASSYLAGVPDTQYF,TGTGCCAGCAGTTATCTAGCGGGAGTGCCAGATACGCAGTATTTT
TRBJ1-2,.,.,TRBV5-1,CASSFSGGYGYTF,TGCGCCAGCAGCTTTTCTGGCGGGTATGGCTACACCTTC
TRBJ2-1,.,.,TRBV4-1,CASSQVQVNNEQFF,TGCGCCAGCAGCCAAGTACAGGTCAACAATGAGCAGTTCTTC
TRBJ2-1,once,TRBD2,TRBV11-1,CASSLLAGDYNEQFF,TGTGCCAGCAGCTTACTAGCGGGAGACTACAATGAGCAGTTCTTC
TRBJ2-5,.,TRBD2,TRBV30,CAWTKGLADQETQYF,TGTGCCTGGACTAAGGGACTAGCGGACCAAGAGACCCAGTACTTC
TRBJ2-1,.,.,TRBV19,CASKSGASSYNEQFF,TGTGCCAGTAAATCGGGAGCAAGCTCCTACAATGAGCAGTTCTTC
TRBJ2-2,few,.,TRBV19,CASGFLSGGELFF,TGTGCCAGTGGCTTCCTCTCGGGCGGGGAGCTGTTTTTT
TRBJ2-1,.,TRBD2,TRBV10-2,CASSSSSGRAGNEQFF,TGCGCCAGCAGTTCTTCTAGCGGGAGGGCCGGGAATGAGCAGTTCTTC
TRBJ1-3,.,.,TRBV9,CASSVEQVGNTIYF,TGTGCCAGCAGCGTAGAACAGGTCGGAAACACCATATATTTT
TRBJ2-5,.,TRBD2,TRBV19,CASSIGGVETQYF,TGTGCCAGTAGTATCGGGGGGGTAGAGACCCAGTACTTC
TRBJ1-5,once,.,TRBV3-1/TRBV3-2,CASSQTKQGQPQHF,TGTGCCAGCAGTCAGACTAAACAGGGACAGCCCCAGCATTTT
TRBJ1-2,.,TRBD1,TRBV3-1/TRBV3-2,CASSQTSGQGVNGYTF,TGTGCCAGCAGCCAGACGTCTGGACAGGGGGTCAATGGCTACACCTTC
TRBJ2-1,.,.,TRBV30,CAWSINEQFF,TGTGCCTGGAGCATCAATGAGCAGTTCTTC
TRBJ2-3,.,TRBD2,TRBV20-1,CSASTSGSTDTQYF,TGCAGTGCTAGTACTAGCGGGAGCACAGATACGCAGTATTTT
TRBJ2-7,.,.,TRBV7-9,CASSLATVSSYEQYF,TGTGCCAGCAGCTTAGCTACGGTAAGCTCCTACGAGCAGTACTTC
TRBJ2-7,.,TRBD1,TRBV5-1,CASSFRRTGSLHEQYF,TGCGCCAGCAGCTTTAGGCGGACAGGGAGTTTGCACGAGCAGTACTTC
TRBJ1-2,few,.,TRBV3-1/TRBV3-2,CASSQVSGDNGYTF,TGTGCCAGCAGCCAAGTCTCTGGGGACAATGGCTACACCTTC
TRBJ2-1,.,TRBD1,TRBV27,CASSLFGTGLDEQFF,TGTGCCAGCAGTTTATTTGGGACAGGGTTGGATGAGCAGTTCTTC
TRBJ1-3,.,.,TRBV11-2,CASSPWIGGVGDTIYF,TGTGCCAGCAGCCCTTGGATTGGCGGGGTGGGCGACACCATATATTTT
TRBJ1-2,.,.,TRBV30,CAWSVGWATGHYGYTF,TGTGCCTGGAGTGTAGGTTGGGCGACAGGACACTATGGCTACACCTTC
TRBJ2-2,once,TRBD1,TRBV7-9,CASSARQGGTGELFF,TGTGCCAGCAGCGCAAGACAGGGGGGGACCGGGGAGCTGTTTTTT
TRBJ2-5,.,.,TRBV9,CASSRSGVGETQYF,TGTGCCAGCTCCCGGTCAGGGGTGGGAGAGACCCAGTACTTC
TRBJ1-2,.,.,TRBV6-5,CASSYSPQNYGYTF,TGTGCCAGCAGTTACTCCCCACAGAACTATGGCTACACCTTC
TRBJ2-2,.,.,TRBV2,CASRSGFNTGELFF,TGTGCCAGCAGGAGTGGTTTCAACACCGGGGAGCTGTTTTTT
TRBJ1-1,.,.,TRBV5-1,CASSFQGGGEDTEAFF,TGCGCCAGCAGCTTCCAGGGAGGGGGGGAAGACACTGAAGCTTTCTTT
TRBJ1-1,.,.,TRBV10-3,CAISAQNTEAFF,TGTGCCATCAGTGCCCAAAACACTGAAGCTTTCTTT
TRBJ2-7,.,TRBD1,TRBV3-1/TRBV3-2,CASSRDRGPTYEQYF,TGTGCCAGCAGCCGAGACAGGGGGCCCACCTACGAGCAGTACTTC
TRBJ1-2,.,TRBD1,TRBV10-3,CAISGDRSNYGYTF,TGTGCCATCAGCGGGGACAGGTCCAACTATGGCTACACCTTC
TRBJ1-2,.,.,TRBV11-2,CASSLDVRGGADGYTF,TGTGCCAGCAGCTTAGATGTACGGGGGGGCGCCGATGGCTACACCTTC
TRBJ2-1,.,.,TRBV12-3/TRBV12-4,CASSSLSSEEQFF,TGTGCCAGCAGTTCCCTATCTTCTGAGGAGCAGTTCTTC